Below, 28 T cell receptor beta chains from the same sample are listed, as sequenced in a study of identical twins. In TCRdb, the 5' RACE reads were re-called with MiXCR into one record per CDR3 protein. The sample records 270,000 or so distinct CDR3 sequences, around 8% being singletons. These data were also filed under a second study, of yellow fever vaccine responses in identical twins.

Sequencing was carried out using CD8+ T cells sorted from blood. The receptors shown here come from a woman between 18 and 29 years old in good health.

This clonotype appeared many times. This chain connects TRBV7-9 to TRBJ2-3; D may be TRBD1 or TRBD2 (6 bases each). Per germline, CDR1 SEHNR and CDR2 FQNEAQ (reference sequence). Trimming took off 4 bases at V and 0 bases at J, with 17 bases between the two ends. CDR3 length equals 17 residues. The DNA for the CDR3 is TGTGCCAGCAGCTCCACATTTGGGGGGCTTAGCACAGATACGCAGTATTTT. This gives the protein CASSSTFGGLSTDTQYF.

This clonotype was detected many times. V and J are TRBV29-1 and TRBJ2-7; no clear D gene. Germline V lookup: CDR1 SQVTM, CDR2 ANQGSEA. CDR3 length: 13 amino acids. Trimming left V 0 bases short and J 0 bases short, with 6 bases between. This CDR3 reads CSVEDHRSYEQYF. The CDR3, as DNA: TGCAGCGTTGAAGACCACCGCTCCTACGAGCAGTACTTC.

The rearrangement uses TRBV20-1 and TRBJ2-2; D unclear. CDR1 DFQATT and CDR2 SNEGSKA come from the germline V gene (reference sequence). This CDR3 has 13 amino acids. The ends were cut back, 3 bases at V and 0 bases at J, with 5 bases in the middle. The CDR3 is CSASVANTGELFF. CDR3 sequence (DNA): TGCAGTGCTAGTGTGGCGAACACCGGGGAGCTGTTTTTT.

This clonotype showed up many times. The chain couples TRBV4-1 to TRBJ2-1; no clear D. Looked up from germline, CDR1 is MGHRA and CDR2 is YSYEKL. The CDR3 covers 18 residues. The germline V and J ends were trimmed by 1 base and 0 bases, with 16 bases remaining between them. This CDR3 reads CASSQVLIGFSSYNEQFF. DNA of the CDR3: TGCGCCAGCAGCCAAGTACTCATCGGGTTCAGCTCCTACAATGAGCAGTTCTTC.

Written as DNA, the CDR3 is TGTGCCAGCAGCTCCGGCCTAGCGGGGGCCGATGGGCAGTACTTC. This sequence encodes CASSSGLAGADGQYF. The J gene is TRBJ2-7, the V gene TRBV12-3 or TRBV12-4, with TRBD2 matching over 10 bases. Trimming at V came to 6 bases and at J to 9 bases, leaving 14 bases not matched to a gene. The length of the CDR3 is 15 residues.

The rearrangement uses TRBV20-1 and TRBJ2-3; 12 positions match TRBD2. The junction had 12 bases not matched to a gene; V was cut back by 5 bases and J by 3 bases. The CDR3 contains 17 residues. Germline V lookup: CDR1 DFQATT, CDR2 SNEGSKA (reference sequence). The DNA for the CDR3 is TGCAGTGCTTCCGAATATTGGACTAGCGGGGAAACAGATACGCAGTATTTT. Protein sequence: CSASEYWTSGETDTQYF.

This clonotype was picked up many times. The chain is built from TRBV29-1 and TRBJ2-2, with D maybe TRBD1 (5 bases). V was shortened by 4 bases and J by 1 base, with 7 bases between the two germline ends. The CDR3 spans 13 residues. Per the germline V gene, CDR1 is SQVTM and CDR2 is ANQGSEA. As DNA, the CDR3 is TGCAGCGTTGGGACACTGAACACCGGGGAGCTGTTTTTT. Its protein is CSVGTLNTGELFF.

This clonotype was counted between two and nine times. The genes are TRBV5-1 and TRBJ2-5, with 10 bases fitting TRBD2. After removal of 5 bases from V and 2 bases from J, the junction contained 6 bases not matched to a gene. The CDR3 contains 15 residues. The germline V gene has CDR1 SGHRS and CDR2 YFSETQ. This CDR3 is CASRFTSGVQETQYF. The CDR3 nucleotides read TGCGCCAGCAGATTCACTAGCGGGGTTCAAGAGACCCAGTACTTC.

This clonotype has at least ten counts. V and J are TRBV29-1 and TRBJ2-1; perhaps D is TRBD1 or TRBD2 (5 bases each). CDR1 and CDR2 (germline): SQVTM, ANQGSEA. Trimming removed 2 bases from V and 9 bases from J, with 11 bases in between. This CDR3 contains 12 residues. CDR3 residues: CSVEFGGVEQFF. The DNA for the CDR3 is TGCAGCGTTGAATTTGGGGGAGTTGAGCAGTTCTTC.

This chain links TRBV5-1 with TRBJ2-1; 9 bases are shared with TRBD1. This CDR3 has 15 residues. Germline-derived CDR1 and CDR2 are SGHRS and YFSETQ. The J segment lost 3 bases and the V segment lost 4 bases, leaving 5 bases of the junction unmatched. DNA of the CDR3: TGCGCCAGCAGCCTTGGGACAGGGAACTACAATGAGCAGTTCTTC. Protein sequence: CASSLGTGNYNEQFF.

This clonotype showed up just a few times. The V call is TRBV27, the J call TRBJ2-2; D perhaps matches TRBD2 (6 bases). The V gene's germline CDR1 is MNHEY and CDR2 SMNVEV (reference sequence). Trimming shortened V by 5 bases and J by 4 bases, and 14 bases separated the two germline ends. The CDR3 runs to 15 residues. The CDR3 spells CASSPLLGGTGELFF. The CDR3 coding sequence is TGTGCCAGCAGTCCTCTCCTGGGAGGCACCGGGGAGCTGTTTTTT.

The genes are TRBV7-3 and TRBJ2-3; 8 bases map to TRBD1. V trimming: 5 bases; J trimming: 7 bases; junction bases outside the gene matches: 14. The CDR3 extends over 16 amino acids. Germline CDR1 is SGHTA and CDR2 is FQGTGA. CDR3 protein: CASSPTGTGQTNTQYF. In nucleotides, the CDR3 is TGTGCCAGCAGCCCCACCGGGACAGGTCAAACAAATACGCAGTATTTT.

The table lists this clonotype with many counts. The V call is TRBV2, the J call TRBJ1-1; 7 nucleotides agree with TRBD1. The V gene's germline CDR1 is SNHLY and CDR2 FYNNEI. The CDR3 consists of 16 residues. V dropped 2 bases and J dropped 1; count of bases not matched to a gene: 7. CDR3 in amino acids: CASSETRQGANTEAFF. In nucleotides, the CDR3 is TGTGCCAGCAGTGAAACCCGACAGGGAGCGAACACTGAAGCTTTCTTT.

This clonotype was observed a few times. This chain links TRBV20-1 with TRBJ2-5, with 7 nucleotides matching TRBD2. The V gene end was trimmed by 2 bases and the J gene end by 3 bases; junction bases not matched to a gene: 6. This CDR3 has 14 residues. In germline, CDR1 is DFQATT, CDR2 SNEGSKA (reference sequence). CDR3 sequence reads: CSARIPSGEETQYF. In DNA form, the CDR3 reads TGCAGTGCTAGAATTCCTAGCGGAGAAGAGACCCAGTACTTC.

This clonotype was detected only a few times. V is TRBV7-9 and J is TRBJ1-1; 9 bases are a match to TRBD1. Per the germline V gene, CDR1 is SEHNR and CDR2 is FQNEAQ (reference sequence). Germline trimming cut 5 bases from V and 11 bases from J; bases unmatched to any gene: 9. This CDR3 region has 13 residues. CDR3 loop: CASSTRDREVAFF. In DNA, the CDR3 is TGTGCCAGCAGCACCCGGGACAGGGAAGTTGCTTTCTTT.

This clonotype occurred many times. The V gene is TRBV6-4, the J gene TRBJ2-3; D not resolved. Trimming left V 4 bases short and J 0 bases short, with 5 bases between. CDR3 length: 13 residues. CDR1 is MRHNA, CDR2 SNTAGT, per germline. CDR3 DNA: TGTGCCAGCAGTGCAGCTAGCACAGATACGCAGTATTTT. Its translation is CASSAASTDTQYF.

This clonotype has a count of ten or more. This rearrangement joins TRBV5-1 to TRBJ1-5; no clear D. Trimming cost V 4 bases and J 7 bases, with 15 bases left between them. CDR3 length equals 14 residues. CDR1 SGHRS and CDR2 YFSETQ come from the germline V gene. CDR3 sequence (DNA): TGCGCCAGCAGCCCGAAAGGGAGGATGCAGCCCCAGCATTTT. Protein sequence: CASSPKGRMQPQHF. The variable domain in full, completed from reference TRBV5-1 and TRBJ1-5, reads KAGVTQTPRYLIKTRGQQVTLSCSPISGHRSVSWYQQTPGQGLQFLFEYFSETQRNKGNFPGRFSGRQFSNSRSEMNVSTLELGDSALYLCASSPKGRMQPQHFGDGTRLSIL.

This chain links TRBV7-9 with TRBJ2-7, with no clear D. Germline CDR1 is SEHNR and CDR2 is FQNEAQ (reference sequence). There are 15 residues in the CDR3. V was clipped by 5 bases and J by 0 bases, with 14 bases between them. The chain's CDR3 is CASSRPDGGSYEQYF. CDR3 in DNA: TGTGCCAGCAGCCGACCAGATGGCGGCTCCTACGAGCAGTACTTC.

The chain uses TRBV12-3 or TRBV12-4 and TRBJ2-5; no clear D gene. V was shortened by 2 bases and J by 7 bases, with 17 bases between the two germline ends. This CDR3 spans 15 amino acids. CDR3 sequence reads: CASSLTKPQEWTQYF. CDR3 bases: TGTGCCAGCAGTTTAACGAAGCCTCAAGAGTGGACCCAGTACTTC.

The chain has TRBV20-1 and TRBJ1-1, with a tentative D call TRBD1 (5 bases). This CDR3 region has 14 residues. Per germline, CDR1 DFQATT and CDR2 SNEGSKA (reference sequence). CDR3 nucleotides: TGCAGCAAAATCCTCAAGGGGATGAACACTGAAGCTTTCTTT. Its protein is CSKILKGMNTEAFF.

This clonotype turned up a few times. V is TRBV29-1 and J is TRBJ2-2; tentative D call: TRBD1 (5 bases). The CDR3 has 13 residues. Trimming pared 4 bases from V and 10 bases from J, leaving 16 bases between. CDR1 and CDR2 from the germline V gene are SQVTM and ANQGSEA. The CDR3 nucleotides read TGCAGCGTTGGCCCGAAAAGGGGTGCGGAGCTGTTTTTT. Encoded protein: CSVGPKRGAELFF.

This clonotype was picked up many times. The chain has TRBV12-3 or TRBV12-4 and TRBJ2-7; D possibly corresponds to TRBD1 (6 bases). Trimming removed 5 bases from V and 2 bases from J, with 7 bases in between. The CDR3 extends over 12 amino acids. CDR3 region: CASSRTAYEQYF. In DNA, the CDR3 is TGTGCCAGCAGTCGGACAGCCTACGAGCAGTACTTC.

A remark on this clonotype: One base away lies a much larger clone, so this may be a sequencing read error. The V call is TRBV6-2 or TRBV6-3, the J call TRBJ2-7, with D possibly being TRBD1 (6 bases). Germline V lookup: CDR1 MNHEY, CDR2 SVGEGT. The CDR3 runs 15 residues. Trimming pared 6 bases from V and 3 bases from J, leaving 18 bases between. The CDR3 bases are TGTGCCAGCAGCTTAAATCCGGGACAAGGCTACGAGCAGTACTTC. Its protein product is CASSLNPGQGYEQYF.

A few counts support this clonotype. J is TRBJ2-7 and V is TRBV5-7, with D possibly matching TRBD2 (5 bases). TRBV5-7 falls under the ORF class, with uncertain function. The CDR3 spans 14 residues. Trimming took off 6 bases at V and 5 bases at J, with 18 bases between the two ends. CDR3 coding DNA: TGTGCCAGCACCTCCCCGAGGGTATCGGACGAGCAGTACTTC. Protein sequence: CASTSPRVSDEQYF.

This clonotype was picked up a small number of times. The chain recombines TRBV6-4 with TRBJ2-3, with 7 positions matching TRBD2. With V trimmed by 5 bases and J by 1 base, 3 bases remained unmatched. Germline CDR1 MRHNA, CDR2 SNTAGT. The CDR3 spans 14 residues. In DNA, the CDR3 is TGTGCCAGCAGTAGGAGCGGGGGCACAGATACGCAGTATTTT. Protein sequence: CASSRSGGTDTQYF.

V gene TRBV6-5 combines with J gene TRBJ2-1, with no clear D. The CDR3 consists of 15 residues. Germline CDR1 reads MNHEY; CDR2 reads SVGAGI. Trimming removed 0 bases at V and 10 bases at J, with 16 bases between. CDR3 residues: CASSYSLVGYGEQFF. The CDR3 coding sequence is TGTGCCAGCAGTTACTCGCTAGTCGGGTACGGGGAGCAGTTCTTC.

For the CDR3, the DNA is TGCAGTGCTAGAGATTTACCTAGCGGGAGCTCCTACAATGAGCAGTTCTTC. It is translated as CSARDLPSGSSYNEQFF. The rearrangement uses TRBV20-1 and TRBJ2-1; TRBD2 aligns across 10 bases. After removal of 0 bases from V and 0 bases from J, the junction contained 5 bases not matched to a gene. The CDR3 is made up of 17 amino acids. From germline, CDR1 is DFQATT and CDR2 SNEGSKA (reference sequence).

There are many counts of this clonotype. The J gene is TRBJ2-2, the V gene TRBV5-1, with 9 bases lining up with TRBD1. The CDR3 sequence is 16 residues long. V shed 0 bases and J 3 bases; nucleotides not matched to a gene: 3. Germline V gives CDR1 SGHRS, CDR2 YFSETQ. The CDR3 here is CASSLEWTGDTGELFF. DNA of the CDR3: TGCGCCAGCAGCTTGGAGTGGACAGGGGACACCGGGGAGCTGTTTTTT.